Following are 28 T cell receptor beta chains from one sample sequenced in a study of blood T cell repertoires in COVID-19. The method was immunoSEQ multiplex PCR; TCRdb's version includes in-frame clones alone and lacks a portion of them. The sample consists of roughly 280,000 clones, roughly 87% of them appearing once. The sample consisted of peripheral blood. These TCRs come from a woman between 45 and 65 years old who had recovered from COVID-19.

In its sample, this clone was seen a few times. The rearrangement links TRBV9 to TRBJ2-3, with D maybe TRBD2 (5 bases). Germline V gene data show CDR1 as SGDLS and CDR2 as YYNGEE. Trimming took 6 bases from V and 2 from J, leaving 16 bases between them. This CDR3 spans 15 amino acids. The CDR3 here is CASTPWAGHTDTQYF. CDR3 DNA: TGTGCCAGCACCCCATGGGCGGGCCACACAGATACGCAGTATTTT.

The rearrangement links TRBV3-1 (or the pseudogene TRBV3-2) to TRBJ2-5; TRBD2 might be the D (6 bases). Germline values: CDR1 LGHDT, CDR2 YNNKEL (reference sequence). Trimming shortened V by 6 bases and J by 5 bases, and 13 bases separated the two germline ends. CDR3 length: 13 residues. This CDR3 reads CASRRRGTETQYF. Written as DNA, the CDR3 is TGTGCCAGCAGGAGGAGGGGAACCGAGACCCAGTACTTC.

This clone has only a few counts. The chain uses TRBV3-1 (or the pseudogene TRBV3-2) and TRBJ1-1, with 9 bases aligning to TRBD1. This CDR3 contains 15 residues. Germline CDR1 and CDR2: LGHDT and YNNKEL (reference sequence). Losses at the gene ends were 5 bases for V and 2 bases for J; bases not matched to a gene: 6. The CDR3 region is CASSLGGQGNTEAFF. CDR3 bases: TGTGCCAGCAGCTTAGGGGGACAGGGCAACACTGAAGCTTTCTTT.

The chain combines TRBV9 with TRBJ2-6; 9 bases map to TRBD1. The V and J ends lost 0 bases and 0 bases, in that order; junction bases with no gene match: 4. Germline V gives CDR1 SGDLS, CDR2 YYNGEE. The CDR3 loop spans 18 amino acids. The CDR3 loop reads CASSVGDRAYSGANVLTF. CDR3 nucleotide sequence: TGTGCCAGCAGCGTAGGGGACAGGGCATACTCTGGGGCCAACGTCCTGACTTTC.

The chain is built from TRBV6-5 and TRBJ1-3; possibly TRBD1 for D (6 bases). CDR1 is MNHEY, CDR2 SVGAGI, per germline. Trimming removed 10 bases at V and 4 bases at J, with 14 bases between. The CDR3 runs 13 residues. Written as DNA, the CDR3 is TGTGCCACCCAGGGGTTACGAGGAAACACCATATATTTT. As protein: CATQGLRGNTIYF.

The chain couples TRBV12-3 or TRBV12-4 to TRBJ2-4, with D possibly matching TRBD1 (6 bases). The V end lost 3 bases, the J end lost 6 bases, and 9 bases lay between the germline ends. This CDR3 is 13 amino acids long. Here the CDR3 reads CASSFGRGNIQYF. CDR3 bases: TGTGCCAGCAGTTTTGGCAGGGGAAACATTCAGTACTTC.

The V and J genes are TRBV27 and TRBJ1-1; D is ambiguous. In germline, CDR1 is MNHEY, CDR2 SMNVEV (reference sequence). V was pared by 5 bases and J by 1 base, with 11 bases between. The CDR3 has 14 amino acids. CDR3 loop: CASSPSAANTEAFF. CDR3 sequence (DNA): TGTGCCAGCAGTCCTTCGGCGGCGAACACTGAAGCTTTCTTT.

The chain links TRBV4-2 to TRBJ1-1; 7 positions agree with TRBD1. The J segment lost 8 bases and the V segment lost 3 bases, leaving 3 bases of the junction unmatched. The germline CDR1 and CDR2 sequences are LGHNA and YNFKEQ. CDR3 length: 12 residues. Here the CDR3 DNA reads TGTGCCAGCAGCCATTCGGACAGGGAAGCTTTCTTT. This translates into CASSHSDREAFF.

This rearrangement joins TRBV7-2 to TRBJ1-1; unclear D gene. The germline V gene has CDR1 SGHTA and CDR2 FQGNSA. The CDR3 consists of 15 residues. V lost 5 bases to trimming and J lost 0 bases, with 13 bases between them. Here the CDR3 reads CASSLWPLLNTEAFF. Here the CDR3 DNA reads TGTGCCAGCAGCCTCTGGCCCCTGTTGAACACTGAAGCTTTCTTT.

The V and J genes are TRBV28 and TRBJ1-5; D possibly corresponds to TRBD1 (5 bases). Trimming removed 3 bases from V and 5 bases from J, with 17 bases in between. The length of the CDR3 is 16 residues. Germline V gives CDR1 MDHEN, CDR2 SYDVKM. The CDR3 sequence is CASSFAGRVVDQPQHF. CDR3 sequence (DNA): TGTGCCAGCAGTTTTGCTGGCAGGGTTGTTGATCAGCCCCAGCATTTT. The full variable domain, rest sourced from reference TRBV28 and TRBJ1-5, is DVKVTQSSRYLVKRTGEKVFLECVQDMDHENMFWYRQDPGLGLRLIYFSYDVKMKEKGDIPEGYSVSREKKERFSLILESASTNQTSMYLCASSFAGRVVDQPQHFGDGTRLSIL.

The rearrangement joins TRBV19 to TRBJ1-5; tentatively, D is TRBD1 (6 bases). CDR1 is LNHDA and CDR2 is SQIVND in the germline V gene (reference sequence). The CDR3 loop spans 11 amino acids. The V gene lost 10 bases and the J gene lost 16 bases, with 20 bases spanning the gap. CDR3 bases: TGTGCCATATCTACAGGGCGCCAGTTTCATTTT. The encoded protein is CAISTGRQFHF.

V usage is TRBV3-1 (or the pseudogene TRBV3-2) and J usage is TRBJ2-5; D gene uncertain. Trimming removed 3 bases from V and 2 bases from J, with 4 bases in between. From germline, CDR1 is LGHDT and CDR2 YNNKEL (reference sequence). This CDR3 is built from 12 residues. This CDR3 is CASSHLQETQYF. The CDR3 DNA sequence: TGTGCCAGCAGCCATCTGCAAGAGACCCAGTACTTC.

This chain joins TRBV30 and TRBJ1-2; D ambiguous. V lost 1 base to trimming and J lost 2 bases, with 14 bases between them. This CDR3 is built from 15 residues. CDR1 is GTSNPN, CDR2 SVGIG, per germline (reference sequence). CDR3 nucleotides: TGTGCCTGGAGTGATTTTGGAGGCCGGAACTATGGCTACACCTTC. Translating gives CAWSDFGGRNYGYTF. Complete variable domain (other parts from reference TRBV30 and TRBJ1-2): SQTIHQWPATLVQPVGSPLSLECTVEGTSNPNLYWYRQAAGRGLQLLFYSVGIGQISSEVPQNLSASRPQDRQFILSSKKLLLSDSGFYLCAWSDFGGRNYGYTFGSGTRLTVV.

This clone showed up just once. The rearrangement links TRBV25-1 to TRBJ1-1, with 7 positions matching TRBD1. Germline loops: CDR1 MGHDK, CDR2 SYGVNS. This CDR3 comprises 13 residues. The J segment lost 3 bases and the V segment lost 8 bases, leaving 6 bases of the junction unmatched. CDR3 in amino acids: CASRQGRYTEAFF. The DNA of the CDR3 is TGTGCCAGCCGACAGGGTCGGTACACTGAAGCTTTCTTT.

This clone appeared once. The chain recombines TRBV4-3 with TRBJ2-1, with TRBD1 matching over 7 bases. Per germline, CDR1 LGHNA and CDR2 YSLEER. V was clipped by 3 bases and J by 2 bases; unmatched bases: 4. The CDR3 spans 15 residues. The CDR3: CASSQQTGPYNEQFF. The CDR3 region has the DNA TGCGCCAGCAGCCAGCAGACAGGGCCCTACAATGAGCAGTTCTTC.

This clone was detected a few times. The rearrangement links TRBV4-3 to TRBJ1-1; 7 bases line up with TRBD1. Losses at the gene ends were 0 bases for V and 1 base for J; bases not matched to a gene: 5. Germline V gene sequence: CDR1 LGHNA, CDR2 YSLEER. The CDR3 loop spans 16 amino acids. The CDR3 DNA reads TGCGCCAGCAGCCAAGATGAGGGGGCCTGGAACACTGAAGCTTTCTTT. Protein: CASSQDEGAWNTEAFF.

V gene TRBV12-3 or TRBV12-4 combines with J gene TRBJ2-5; the match to TRBD1 covers 7 bases. V was pared by 8 bases and J by 4 bases, with 7 bases of the junction left unmatched. The CDR3 totals 13 residues. CDR3 bases: TGTGCCAGCGGAGAGGGGGCACGAGAGACCCAGTACTTC. It is translated as CASGEGARETQYF.

The chain couples TRBV24-1 to TRBJ1-4; D is ambiguous. CDR3 length: 14 residues. Trimming cost V 10 bases and J 4 bases, with 15 bases left between them. Germline V lookup: CDR1 KGHDR, CDR2 SFDVKD. In nucleotides, the CDR3 is TGTGCCACTCATCTACGGGAGATTAATGAAAAACTGTTTTTT. It translates to CATHLREINEKLFF.

This chain connects TRBV2 to TRBJ2-7; TRBD1 matches 8 bases. Germline values: CDR1 SNHLY, CDR2 FYNNEI. The CDR3 runs 12 residues. V lost 9 bases, J lost 4 bases, and 5 bases stayed unmatched. The CDR3 loop reads CASRDRYYEQYF. The CDR3 bases are TGTGCCAGTCGGGACAGGTATTACGAGCAGTACTTC.

This sequence joins TRBV27 and TRBJ2-1; 8 bases are a match to TRBD1. The V and J ends lost 9 bases and 3 bases, in that order; junction bases with no gene match: 10. The germline CDR1 and CDR2 sequences are MNHEY and SMNVEV (reference sequence). This CDR3 region has 15 residues. Here the CDR3 DNA reads TGTGCCAGTAAATTTCAGGGGGCAAGCTACAATGAGCAGTTCTTC. Amino acid sequence: CASKFQGASYNEQFF.

The rearrangement joins TRBV3-1 (or the pseudogene TRBV3-2) to TRBJ2-1, with D possibly TRBD2 on 5 matching bases. The CDR3 is 17 amino acids. V lost 0 bases, J lost 0 bases, and 12 bases lay in between. Germline lookup yields CDR1 LGHDT and CDR2 YNNKEL (reference sequence). The CDR3 DNA reads as TGTGCCAGCAGCCAAGAGATCGCTAGCCACTCCTACAATGAGCAGTTCTTC. Translated: CASSQEIASHSYNEQFF.

The chain links TRBV27 to TRBJ2-1; possibly TRBD2 for D (7 bases). The CDR3 is made up of 16 amino acids. Trimming cost V 7 bases and J 1 base, with 17 bases left between them. Germline V gives CDR1 MNHEY, CDR2 SMNVEV (reference sequence). The CDR3: CASKGRGILSYNEQFF. The CDR3, as DNA: TGTGCCAGCAAAGGGAGGGGGATATTATCCTACAATGAGCAGTTCTTC.

The rearrangement links TRBV19 to TRBJ2-7; TRBD1 aligns across 8 bases. This CDR3 region has 14 residues. CDR1 is LNHDA, CDR2 SQIVND, per germline (reference sequence). V dropped 6 bases and J dropped 5; count of bases not matched to a gene: 9. The DNA of the CDR3 is TGTGCCAGTAGGACTTCGGACAGGGTCAACGAGCAGTACTTC. It specifies CASRTSDRVNEQYF.

This clone was seen just once. The rearrangement joins TRBV6-5 to TRBJ2-1; TRBD2 aligns across 8 bases. Germline CDR1 MNHEY, CDR2 SVGAGI. The CDR3 runs 13 residues. With 6 bases clipped from V and 7 bases from J, the junction kept 5 bases outside the gene matches. The CDR3 sequence: CASRGAGVNEQFF. As DNA, the CDR3 is TGTGCCAGCAGGGGAGCGGGGGTTAATGAGCAGTTCTTC.

The CDR3 region is CASSLVVSYHEQYF. CDR3 nucleotide sequence: TGTGCCAGCAGCTTAGTTGTCTCCTACCACGAGCAGTACTTC. The V call is TRBV7-8, the J call TRBJ2-7; no clear D gene. Germline CDR1 is SGHVS and CDR2 is FQNEAQ. The CDR3 extends over 14 amino acids. Trimming removed 1 base at V and 5 bases at J, with 12 bases between.

The gene calls are TRBV29-1 and TRBJ1-1; D is unclear. CDR3 length equals 13 residues. V was clipped by 2 bases and J by 1 base, with 8 bases between them. Germline V lookup: CDR1 SQVTM, CDR2 ANQGSEA. CDR3 protein: CSVEHSSNTEAFF. CDR3 DNA: TGCAGCGTTGAACACAGCTCGAACACTGAAGCTTTCTTT.

V gene TRBV5-1 combines with J gene TRBJ2-5; 16 nucleotides agree with TRBD2. After removal of 4 bases from V and 2 bases from J, the junction contained 14 bases not matched to a gene. The CDR3 loop spans 20 amino acids. Germline loops: CDR1 SGHRS, CDR2 YFSETQ. The CDR3 DNA reads as TGCGCCAGCAGCCCGGGACTAGCGGGGGGGCTAGGTCCCCTACAAGAGACCCAGTACTTC. Protein product: CASSPGLAGGLGPLQETQYF.

The gene calls are TRBV7-2 and TRBJ2-3; D gene unclear. The germline gives CDR1 SGHTA, CDR2 FQGNSA. The CDR3 is made up of 12 amino acids. V lost 2 bases, J lost 5 bases, and 5 bases lay in between. The CDR3 here is CASSLNGDTQYF. As DNA, the CDR3 is TGTGCCAGCAGCTTAAACGGAGATACGCAGTATTTT.